These T cell receptor beta chains were read from a single sample in a study of shared clonotypes between healthy human individuals. The assay was immunoSEQ multiplex PCR, and TCRdb's table has in-frame clones only and misses some. This sample has roughly 1,500,000 clones, with 98% found just once. Sequencing input: naive CD4+ T cells sorted from blood. The receptor set was obtained from a man under 40 in good health. The CDR3 runs from the conserved cysteine through the conserved F or W. The D gene is left open where the match is weak. Only some rows state a clone size, as once, few, many or a class for expanded clones.

clone_size,v_call,j_call,d_call,cdr3_aa,cdr3_nt
-,TRBV5-4,TRBJ2-7,-,CASSSPLQGREEQYF,TGTGCCAGCAGCTCGCCTTTACAGGGGAGGGAGGAGCAGTACTTC
-,TRBV6-6,TRBJ2-1,TRBD2,CASSRTSSYNEQFF,TGTGCCAGCAGTCGGACTAGTTCCTACAATGAGCAGTTCTTC
-,TRBV2,TRBJ2-1,TRBD1,CASSGTGLDEQFF,TGTGCCAGCAGTGGGACAGGGCTGGATGAGCAGTTCTTC
once,TRBV9,TRBJ1-1,-,CASSVGLTEAFF,TGTGCCAGCAGCGTAGGACTCACTGAAGCTTTCTTT
-,TRBV18,TRBJ2-3,-,CASSPTANSRGTDTQYF,TGTGCCAGCTCACCAACTGCGAACAGCCGCGGCACAGATACGCAGTATTTT
-,TRBV5-1,TRBJ2-7,-,CASSWSAIRGEQYF,TGCGCCAGCAGCTGGAGCGCTATTAGAGGCGAGCAGTACTTC
-,TRBV28,TRBJ2-3,TRBD2,CASRIGTSGSTDTQYF,TGTGCCAGCAGGATCGGGACTAGCGGGAGCACAGATACGCAGTATTTT
-,TRBV7-9,TRBJ2-1,TRBD2,CASSFGSGSLNEQFF,TGTGCCAGCAGCTTCGGTAGCGGGAGTTTAAATGAGCAGTTCTTC
-,TRBV18,TRBJ1-2,-,CASSPSFTYGYTF,TGTGCCAGCTCACCATCCTTTACCTATGGCTACACCTTC
once,TRBV5-1,TRBJ2-7,TRBD2,CASSFRSSGSYEQYF,TGCGCCAGCAGCTTTAGGTCTAGCGGGAGCTACGAGCAGTACTTC
-,TRBV6-1,TRBJ2-7,TRBD2,CASSEGTSGLSYEQYF,TGTGCCAGCAGTGAAGGGACTAGCGGCCTCTCCTACGAGCAGTACTTC
once,TRBV18,TRBJ2-7,-,CASSPDSYEQYF,TGTGCCAGCTCTCCCGACAGCTACGAGCAGTACTTC
-,TRBV9,TRBJ2-3,-,CASSVVGGSTDTQYF,TGTGCCAGCAGCGTAGTGGGGGGTAGCACAGATACGCAGTATTTT
-,TRBV4-1,TRBJ1-1,TRBD1,CASSRGQGVVTALTEAFF,TGCGCCAGCAGCCGAGGACAGGGGGTAGTTACGGCCCTCACTGAAGCTTTCTTT
-,TRBV19,TRBJ2-2,-,CASGPGGSSTGELFF,TGTGCCAGTGGGCCTGGGGGGAGCAGCACCGGGGAGCTGTTTTTT
-,TRBV5-4,TRBJ2-7,TRBD2,CASSSGGASGAFEAYEQYF,TGTGCCAGCAGCAGCGGCGGGGCTAGCGGGGCTTTCGAGGCCTACGAGCAGTACTTC
-,TRBV6-6,TRBJ2-7,TRBD1,CASSSGQLTYEQYF,TGTGCCAGCAGCTCGGGACAGCTAACCTACGAGCAGTACTTC
-,TRBV28,TRBJ1-1,-,CASTSNTEAFF,TGTGCCAGCACCTCAAACACTGAAGCTTTCTTT
-,TRBV5-1,TRBJ2-2,TRBD2,CASSRGLAGVTGELFF,TGCGCCAGCAGCAGAGGACTAGCGGGAGTAACCGGGGAGCTGTTTTTT
-,TRBV6-6,TRBJ1-5,-,CASSYSSTSNQPQHF,TGTGCCAGCAGTTACTCGAGTACTAGCAATCAGCCCCAGCATTTT
-,TRBV2,TRBJ2-5,TRBD2,CASRWGLAGVQETQYF,TGTGCCAGCAGATGGGGACTAGCGGGAGTTCAAGAGACCCAGTACTTC
-,TRBV11-2,TRBJ2-1,-,CASSPDFGNEQFF,TGTGCCAGCAGCCCCGATTTTGGCAATGAGCAGTTCTTC
-,TRBV9,TRBJ2-3,-,CASSATGFDTQYF,TGTGCCAGCAGCGCAACAGGCTTCGATACGCAGTATTTT
once,TRBV18,TRBJ1-3,-,CASSPQGWSGNTIYF,TGTGCCAGCTCACCACAGGGTTGGTCTGGAAACACCATATATTTT
-,TRBV28,TRBJ2-3,-,CASSWGTYTDTQYF,TGTGCCAGCAGTTGGGGGACCTACACAGATACGCAGTATTTT
-,TRBV11-2,TRBJ2-1,TRBD2,CASNPLAGEYNEQFF,TGTGCCAGCAACCCCTTAGCGGGAGAGTACAATGAGCAGTTCTTC
-,TRBV9,TRBJ2-3,-,CASSVRPLIEDTQYF,TGTGCCAGCAGCGTCAGGCCCCTGATTGAGGATACGCAGTATTTT